Shown below are 4 T cell receptor beta chains from a single sample sequenced in a study of shared clonotypes between healthy human individuals. Measured with immunoSEQ multiplex PCR; TCRdb has only the in-frame clones, and not every one. The sample records about 2.4 million clones, around nine tenths being singletons. Sequencing was performed on naive CD4+ T cells sorted from blood. The subset is: CD45RA+ positively selected. Source of these receptors: a man younger than 30 in good health.

The J gene is TRBJ2-6, the V gene TRBV6-5; a possible D gene is TRBD2 (6 bases). V lost 8 bases and J lost 1, with 12 bases in between. Germline assignment: CDR1 MNHEY and CDR2 SVGAGI. This CDR3 region has 15 residues. The CDR3 loop is CASGGTSSGANVLTF. DNA of the CDR3: TGTGCCAGCGGGGGGACCTCTTCTGGGGCCAACGTCCTGACTTTC.

The V call is TRBV14, the J call TRBJ1-6; no clear D gene. Trimming cost V 0 bases and J 9 bases, with 15 bases left between them. The CDR3 runs to 16 residues. Per the germline V gene, CDR1 is SGHDN and CDR2 is FVKESK. CDR3 sequence: CASSQDAVPLSSPLHF. The DNA of the CDR3 is TGTGCCAGCAGCCAAGATGCAGTTCCGCTAAGTTCACCCCTCCACTTT. The whole variable domain, filled in from reference TRBV14 and TRBJ1-6, reads EAGVTQFPSHSVIEKGQTVTLRCDPISGHDNLYWYRRVMGKEIKFLLHFVKESKQDESGMPNNRFLAERTGGTYSTLKVQPAELEDSGVYFCASSQDAVPLSSPLHFGNGTRLTVT.

In nucleotides, the CDR3 is TGTGCCAGCAGCACGGGACAGAACTATGGCTACACCTTC. Translating gives CASSTGQNYGYTF. The chain recombines TRBV7-6 with TRBJ1-2; TRBD1 agrees at 7 bases. The CDR3 has 13 amino acids. Per germline, CDR1 SGHVS and CDR2 FNYEAQ. The J segment lost 2 bases and the V segment lost 5 bases, leaving 2 bases of the junction unmatched.

DNA of the CDR3: TGTGCCAGCAGCTTAGAGGCGTCTAGCTCCTACGAGCAGTACTTC. Protein: CASSLEASSSYEQYF. The V and J genes are TRBV7-6 and TRBJ2-7, with D hard to call. V lost 1 base, J lost 0 bases, and 10 bases lay in between. The CDR3 runs 15 residues. Germline V gene lookup returns CDR1 SGHVS and CDR2 FNYEAQ. The full variable domain, its missing parts supplied by reference TRBV7-6 and TRBJ2-7, is GAGVSQSPRYKVTKRGQDVALRCDPISGHVSLYWYRQALGQGPEFLTYFNYEAQQDKSGLPNDRFSAERPEGSISTLTIQRTEQRDSAMYRCASSLEASSSYEQYFGPGTRLTVT.